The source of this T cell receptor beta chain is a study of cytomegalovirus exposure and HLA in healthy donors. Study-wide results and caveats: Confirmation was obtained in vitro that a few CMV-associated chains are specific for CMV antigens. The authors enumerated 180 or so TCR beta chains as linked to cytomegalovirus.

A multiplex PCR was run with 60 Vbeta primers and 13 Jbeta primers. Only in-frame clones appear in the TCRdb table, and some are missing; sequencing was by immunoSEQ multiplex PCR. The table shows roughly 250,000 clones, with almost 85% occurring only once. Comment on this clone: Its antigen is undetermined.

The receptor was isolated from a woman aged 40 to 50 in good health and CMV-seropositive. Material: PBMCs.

CDR3 residues: CASSPGTGPNYEQYF. CDR3 nucleotide sequence: TGTGCCAGCAGCCCAGGGACAGGGCCCAACTACGAGCAGTACTTC. This chain links TRBV7-8 with TRBJ2-7, with 9 bases identical to TRBD1. After removal of 5 bases from V and 3 bases from J, the junction contained 8 bases not matched to a gene. The CDR3 is 15 residues long. Germline V lookup: CDR1 SGHVS, CDR2 FQNEAQ.